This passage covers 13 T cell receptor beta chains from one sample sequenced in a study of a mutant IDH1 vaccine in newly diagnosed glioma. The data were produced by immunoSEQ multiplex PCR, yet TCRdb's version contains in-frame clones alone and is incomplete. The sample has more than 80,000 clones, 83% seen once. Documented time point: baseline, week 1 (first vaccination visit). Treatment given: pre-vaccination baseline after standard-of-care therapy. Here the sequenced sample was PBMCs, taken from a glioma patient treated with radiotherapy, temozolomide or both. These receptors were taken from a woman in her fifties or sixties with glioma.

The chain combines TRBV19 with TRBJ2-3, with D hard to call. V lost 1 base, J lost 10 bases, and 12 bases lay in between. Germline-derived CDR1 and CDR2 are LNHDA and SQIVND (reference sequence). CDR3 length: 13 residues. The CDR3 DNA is TGTGCCAGTAGTATAGTAGAGTCGGGTCCGCAGTATTTT. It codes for CASSIVESGPQYF.

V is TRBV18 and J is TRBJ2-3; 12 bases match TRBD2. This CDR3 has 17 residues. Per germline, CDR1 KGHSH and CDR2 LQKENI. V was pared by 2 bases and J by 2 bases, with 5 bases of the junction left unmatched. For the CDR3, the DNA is TGTGCCAGCTCACCAAAACTAGCGGGGGGCAACACAGATACGCAGTATTTT. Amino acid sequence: CASSPKLAGGNTDTQYF. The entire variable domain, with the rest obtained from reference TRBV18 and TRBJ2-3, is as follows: NAGVMQNPRHLVRRRGQEARLRCSPMKGHSHVYWYRQLPEEGLKFMVYLQKENIIDESGMPKERFSAEFPKEGPSILRIQQVVRGDSAAYFCASSPKLAGGNTDTQYFGPGTRLTVL.

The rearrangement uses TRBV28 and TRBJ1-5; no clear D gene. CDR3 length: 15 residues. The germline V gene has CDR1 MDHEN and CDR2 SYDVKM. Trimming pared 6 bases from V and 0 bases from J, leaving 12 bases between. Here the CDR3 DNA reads TGTGCCAGCAGCGACTACTTCCTTAGCAATCAGCCCCAGCATTTT. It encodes CASSDYFLSNQPQHF.

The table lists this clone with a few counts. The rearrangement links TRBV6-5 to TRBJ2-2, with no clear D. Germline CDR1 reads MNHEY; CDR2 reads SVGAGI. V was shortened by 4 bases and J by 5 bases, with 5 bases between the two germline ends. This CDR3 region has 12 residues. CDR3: CASSFLTGELFF. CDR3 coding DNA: TGTGCCAGCAGTTTTCTGACCGGGGAGCTGTTTTTT.

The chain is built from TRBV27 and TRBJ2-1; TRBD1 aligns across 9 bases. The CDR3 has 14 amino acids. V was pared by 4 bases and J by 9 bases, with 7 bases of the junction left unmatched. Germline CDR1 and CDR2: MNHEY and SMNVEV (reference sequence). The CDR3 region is CASSSPGTGFEQFF. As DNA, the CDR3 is TGTGCCAGCAGTTCTCCCGGGACAGGGTTTGAGCAGTTCTTC.

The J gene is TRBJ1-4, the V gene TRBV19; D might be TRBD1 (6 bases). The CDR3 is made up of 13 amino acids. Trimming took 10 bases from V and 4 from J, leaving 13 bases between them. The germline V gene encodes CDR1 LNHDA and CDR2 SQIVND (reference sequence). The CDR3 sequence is CATAWGLNEKLFF. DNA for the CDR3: TGTGCCACCGCCTGGGGGCTTAATGAAAAACTGTTTTTT.

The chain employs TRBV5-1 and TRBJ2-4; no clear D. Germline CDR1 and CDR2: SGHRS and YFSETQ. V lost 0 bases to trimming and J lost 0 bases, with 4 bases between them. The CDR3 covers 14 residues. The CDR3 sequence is CASSLEVAKNIQYF. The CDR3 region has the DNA TGCGCCAGCAGCTTGGAGGTAGCCAAAAACATTCAGTACTTC.

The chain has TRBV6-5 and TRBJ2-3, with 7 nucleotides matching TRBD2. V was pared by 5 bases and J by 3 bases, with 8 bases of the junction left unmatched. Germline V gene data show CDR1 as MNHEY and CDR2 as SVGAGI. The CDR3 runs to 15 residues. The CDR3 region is CASSKRGGMTDTQYF. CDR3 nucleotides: TGTGCCAGCAGTAAGCGGGGTGGGATGACAGATACGCAGTATTTT.

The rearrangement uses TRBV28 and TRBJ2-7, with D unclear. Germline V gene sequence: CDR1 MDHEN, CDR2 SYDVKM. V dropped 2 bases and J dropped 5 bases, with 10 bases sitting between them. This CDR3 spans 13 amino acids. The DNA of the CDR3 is TGTGCCAGCAGTTTACCGGCCCATCACGAGCAGTACTTC. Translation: CASSLPAHHEQYF.

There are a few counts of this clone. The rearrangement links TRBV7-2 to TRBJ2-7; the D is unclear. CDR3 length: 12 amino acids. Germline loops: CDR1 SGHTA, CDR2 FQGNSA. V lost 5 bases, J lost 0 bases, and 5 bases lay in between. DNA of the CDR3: TGTGCCAGCAGCGCGAGCTCCTACGAGCAGTACTTC. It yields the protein CASSASSYEQYF.

This chain's CDR3 is CSVEDTYGYTF. The CDR3 nucleotides read TGCAGCGTTGAGGACACGTATGGCTACACCTTC. The V gene is TRBV29-1, the J gene TRBJ1-2; the D gene is possibly TRBD1 (5 bases). The CDR3 has 11 amino acids. Trimming left V 3 bases short and J 5 bases short, with 7 bases between. Germline V gene data show CDR1 as SQVTM and CDR2 as ANQGSEA. Using reference TRBV29-1 and TRBJ1-2 for the parts outside the CDR3, the full variable domain is SAVISQKPSRDICQRGTSLTIQCQVDSQVTMMFWYRQQPGQSLTLIATANQGSEATYESGFVIDKFPISRPNLTFSTLTVSNMSPEDSSIYLCSVEDTYGYTFGSGTRLTVV.

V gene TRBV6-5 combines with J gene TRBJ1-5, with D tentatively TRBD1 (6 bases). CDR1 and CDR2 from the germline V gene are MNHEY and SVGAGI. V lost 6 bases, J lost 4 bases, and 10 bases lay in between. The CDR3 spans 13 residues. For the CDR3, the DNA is TGTGCCAGCAGACAGGGACCGAATCAGCCCCAGCATTTT. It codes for CASRQGPNQPQHF.

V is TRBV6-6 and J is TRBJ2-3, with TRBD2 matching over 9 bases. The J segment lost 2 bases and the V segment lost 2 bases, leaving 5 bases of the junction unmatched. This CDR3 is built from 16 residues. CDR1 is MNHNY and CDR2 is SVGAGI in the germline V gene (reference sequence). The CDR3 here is CASSYEGGGVTDTQYF. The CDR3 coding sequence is TGTGCCAGCAGTTACGAGGGCGGGGGGGTCACAGATACGCAGTATTTT.